The 20 T cell receptor beta chains presented below share a single source sample, sequenced in a study of regulatory T cells in long-lasting Graves disease. Investigators prepared the TCR beta libraries by applying iRepertoire HTBI primers and Arm-PCR of CDR3 regions. TCRdb processed the multiplex PCR reads anew with MiXCR; each CDR3 protein has one entry. The sample shows about 400,000 distinct CDR3 sequences, roughly 16% of them seen only once. Time point described: newly diagnosed GD, antithyroid drugs for less than 3 months. With RNA extracted from PBMCs as input, the TCR library was made. In addition, the sample was reused for a study of T cells in Graves' hyperthyroidism and ophthalmopathy.

The material was peripheral blood mononuclear cells (PBMCs), obtained at new diagnosis, from a patient treated with antithyroid drugs. These receptors were taken from a woman aged 18-29 years with Graves disease.

At least ten counts were recorded for this clonotype. The gene calls are TRBV28 and TRBJ1-2; 8 nucleotides align to TRBD1. Trimming removed 5 bases from V and 6 bases from J; junction bases left unmatched: 2. Germline V gene data show CDR1 as MDHEN and CDR2 as SYDVKM. The CDR3 spans 12 residues. The CDR3 loop reads CASSRTGNGYTF. DNA for the CDR3: TGTGCCAGCAGTCGGACAGGGAATGGCTACACCTTC.

This clonotype was recorded many times. The chain links TRBV7-2 to TRBJ1-2; the D is unclear. V lost 1 base to trimming and J lost 0 bases, with 9 bases between them. Germline V gives CDR1 SGHTA, CDR2 FQGNSA. This CDR3 has 15 residues. CDR3 amino acids: CASSLDPGTNYGYTF. DNA of the CDR3: TGTGCCAGCAGCTTAGACCCGGGGACTAACTATGGCTACACCTTC.

Only a few counts were recorded for this clonotype. The gene calls are TRBV9 and TRBJ2-1; TRBD1 matches 7 bases. Trimming took 4 bases from V and 2 from J; bases not matched to a gene: 9. The CDR3 extends over 16 amino acids. Germline V lookup: CDR1 SGDLS, CDR2 YYNGEE. The CDR3 loop reads CASSPRGSGAYNEQFF. CDR3 coding DNA: TGTGCCAGCAGCCCCAGGGGGAGCGGAGCCTACAATGAGCAGTTCTTC.

Ten or more counts support this clonotype. The CDR3 is CASRSSAQGDQPQHF. As DNA, the CDR3 is TGCGCCAGCAGATCGTCCGCCCAGGGGGATCAGCCCCAGCATTTT. The chain carries TRBV5-1 and TRBJ1-5; 7 bases map to TRBD1. From germline, CDR1 is SGHRS and CDR2 YFSETQ. The CDR3 runs to 15 residues. The J segment lost 5 bases and the V segment lost 5 bases, leaving 10 bases of the junction unmatched.

The chain combines TRBV19 with TRBJ1-5; the match to TRBD1 covers 9 bases. CDR1 is LNHDA and CDR2 is SQIVND in the germline V gene (reference sequence). J gave up 5 bases and V 4 bases, and 6 bases lay outside the gene matches. This CDR3 region has 15 residues. The CDR3 here is CASSKLTGGDQPQHF. The CDR3 coding sequence is TGTGCCAGTAGTAAACTGACAGGGGGGGATCAGCCCCAGCATTTT.

A few counts support this clonotype. The chain couples TRBV6-1 to TRBJ1-4, with a tentative D call TRBD1 (5 bases). Trimming took off 6 bases at V and 5 bases at J, with 13 bases between the two ends. The CDR3 is made up of 14 amino acids. In germline, CDR1 is MNHNS, CDR2 SASEGT. The CDR3, as DNA: TGTGCCAGCAGACCCGACGGGGGAAATGAAAAACTGTTTTTT. It encodes CASRPDGGNEKLFF.

This clonotype was observed many times. The chain couples TRBV30 to TRBJ1-1; D not certain. This CDR3 has 11 residues. Germline loops: CDR1 GTSNPN, CDR2 SVGIG (reference sequence). V was cut by 8 bases and J by 5 bases, with 12 bases left in between. The CDR3 nucleotides are TGTGCCGGTTCCCTAGGAACTGAAGCTTTCTTT. The encoded protein is CAGSLGTEAFF.

This clonotype was counted at least ten times. The chain links TRBV2 to TRBJ2-7; TRBD1 aligns across 11 bases. V gave up 6 bases and J gave up 2 bases; unmatched junction bases: 6. Germline V gene sequence: CDR1 SNHLY, CDR2 FYNNEI. The CDR3 has 15 residues. In DNA form, the CDR3 reads TGTGCCAGCAGCCTCGGACAGGGGGCCCCCTACGAGCAGTACTTC. It encodes CASSLGQGAPYEQYF.

This clonotype was recorded at least ten times. The chain uses TRBV12-3 or TRBV12-4 and TRBJ2-4; 9 bases fit TRBD1. The ends lost 5 bases at V and 2 bases at J; junction bases unmatched: 19. This CDR3 region has 20 residues. The CDR3 here is CASSPRGQGPGWKTKNIQYF. CDR3 in DNA: TGTGCCAGCAGTCCTCGAGGACAGGGGCCTGGGTGGAAGACCAAAAACATTCAGTACTTC.

Only a few counts were recorded for this clonotype. The genes are TRBV14 and TRBJ2-7; D is undetermined. In germline, CDR1 is SGHDN, CDR2 FVKESK. V shed 3 bases and J shed 5 bases, with 5 bases lying between them. This CDR3 spans 11 amino acids. The CDR3 DNA follows: TGTGCCAGCAGCCATTCCGACGAGCAGTACTTC. Residues: CASSHSDEQYF.

This clonotype was counted at least ten times. The chain is built from TRBV28 and TRBJ1-6; D may be TRBD1 (6 bases). Germline V gene sequence: CDR1 MDHEN, CDR2 SYDVKM. This CDR3 comprises 14 residues. Trimming shortened V by 2 bases and J by 10 bases, and 12 bases separated the two germline ends. CDR3 coding DNA: TGTGCCAGCAGTTTAGGGGGCAGGGGCTCACCCCTCCACTTT. It encodes CASSLGGRGSPLHF.

This clonotype has ten or more counts. The chain uses TRBV5-1 and TRBJ1-4; 7 bases fit TRBD1. Germline lookup yields CDR1 SGHRS and CDR2 YFSETQ. V lost 0 bases to trimming and J lost 6 bases; unmatched junction nucleotides: 8. The CDR3 runs 16 residues. The CDR3 loop reads CASSLGPGGVDEKLFF. The CDR3, as DNA: TGCGCCAGCAGCTTGGGCCCAGGGGGAGTGGATGAAAAACTGTTTTTT.

This clonotype was seen ten or more times. The CDR3 loop reads CASSESVGTEAFF. The CDR3, as DNA: TGCGCCAGCAGTGAGTCGGTGGGGACTGAAGCTTTCTTT. The J gene is TRBJ1-1, the V gene TRBV10-1; no firm D call. From germline, CDR1 is WNHNN and CDR2 SYGVQD (reference sequence). CDR3 size: 13 residues. Between the trimmed V and J ends, which lost 0 bases and 5 bases, there was a span of 7 bases.

This clonotype was counted ten times or more. The chain employs TRBV6-1 and TRBJ2-7; perhaps TRBD1 as D (6 bases). V was trimmed by 6 bases and J by 4 bases, leaving 13 bases between them. The CDR3 sequence is 13 residues long. Germline values: CDR1 MNHNS, CDR2 SASEGT. CDR3: CASSPGTFYEQYF. Written as DNA, the CDR3 is TGTGCCAGCAGCCCCGGGACATTTTACGAGCAGTACTTC.

This clonotype has at least ten counts. This rearrangement joins TRBV30 to TRBJ2-7, with TRBD2 matching 12 bases. The CDR3 sequence is 15 residues long. Germline loops: CDR1 GTSNPN, CDR2 SVGIG (reference sequence). The ends lost 1 base at V and 4 bases at J; junction bases unmatched: 5. The DNA of the CDR3 is TGTGCCTGGAGTGAAGGACTAGCGGGAACGTACGAGCAGTACTTC. Protein sequence: CAWSEGLAGTYEQYF. The entire variable domain, with the rest obtained from reference TRBV30 and TRBJ2-7, is as follows: SQTIHQWPATLVQPVGSPLSLECTVEGTSNPNLYWYRQAAGRGLQLLFYSVGIGQISSEVPQNLSASRPQDRQFILSSKKLLLSDSGFYLCAWSEGLAGTYEQYFGPGTRLTVT.

A word on this clonotype: This may be a read error, as it is one base from a much larger clone. J is TRBJ2-3 and V is TRBV5-5; TRBD2 matches at 8 bases. The V segment lost 3 bases and the J segment 2 bases; nucleotides outside the gene matches: 5. The CDR3 covers 15 residues. Germline CDR1 and CDR2: SGHKS and YYEKEE (reference sequence). CDR3 sequence (DNA): TGTGCCAGCAGCTCGACTAGCGCGGCCACAGATACGCAGTATTTT. Translation: CASSSTSAATDTQYF.

This clonotype has only a few counts. V gene TRBV9 combines with J gene TRBJ1-2, with 9 bases identical to TRBD1. Per germline, CDR1 SGDLS and CDR2 YYNGEE. V lost 7 bases to trimming and J lost 2 bases; unmatched junction nucleotides: 6. The CDR3 runs to 14 residues. The CDR3 DNA follows: TGTGCCAGCGGGAAGGGACAGGGAAACTATGGCTACACCTTC. Protein sequence: CASGKGQGNYGYTF.

This clonotype has just a few counts. The rearrangement links TRBV28 to TRBJ1-6; tentatively, D is TRBD1 (5 bases). The CDR3 consists of 13 residues. V shed 6 bases and J shed 6 bases, with 9 bases lying between them. Germline CDR1 MDHEN, CDR2 SYDVKM. The CDR3: CASSRDPNSPLHF. The CDR3 nucleotides read TGTGCCAGCAGCCGGGACCCTAATTCACCCCTCCACTTT. The whole variable domain, remainder taken from reference TRBV28 and TRBJ1-6, is DVKVTQSSRYLVKRTGEKVFLECVQDMDHENMFWYRQDPGLGLRLIYFSYDVKMKEKGDIPEGYSVSREKKERFSLILESASTNQTSMYLCASSRDPNSPLHFGNGTRLTVT.

This clonotype was observed many times. The chain recombines TRBV28 with TRBJ2-7, with 7 bases matching TRBD2. The CDR3 covers 15 residues. Germline CDR1 is MDHEN and CDR2 is SYDVKM. V lost 3 bases, J lost 3 bases, and 8 bases stayed unmatched. CDR3 protein: CASSFIQASGYEQYF. The CDR3 bases are TGTGCCAGCAGTTTCATTCAGGCTAGCGGCTACGAGCAGTACTTC.

This clonotype was recorded a few times. CDR3 sequence (DNA): TGTGCCAGCCGAGGGCGAGGCTATGGCTACACCTTC. Encoded protein: CASRGRGYGYTF. The rearrangement links TRBV6-1 to TRBJ1-2; no clear D gene. There are 12 residues in the CDR3. CDR1 and CDR2 from the germline V gene are MNHNS and SASEGT. V was shortened by 8 bases and J by 4 bases, with 11 bases between the two germline ends.